This is a list of T cell receptor beta chains from one sample in a study of T cell responses to AZD1222 COVID-19 vaccine. Here immunoSEQ multiplex PCR was the method, and the copy in TCRdb shows in-frame clones only, minus some. The data hold 80,000 to 85,000 clones, with 85% to 95% observed a single time. The starting material was peripheral blood, obtained 28 days after the second AZD1222 dose. The source is an adult who received the AZD1222 COVID-19 vaccine. CDR3s include the opening cysteine and the closing phenylalanine or tryptophan. The order of the fields is D gene, J gene, clone size, CDR3 length, V gene, CDR3 DNA, CDR3 protein. D genes are given only for firm matches. Size is stated for part of the rows, as once, few or many counts, or as a class when the clone is expanded.

D: -
J: TRBJ2-5
size: once
length: 14
V: TRBV5-5
DNA: TGTGCCAGCAGCCCCGGTGGTGGGGATGAGACCCAGTACTTC
CDR3: CASSPGGGDETQYF

D: TRBD1
J: TRBJ2-7
size: -
length: 16
V: TRBV6-6
DNA: TGTGCCAGCAATCACCGGGACAGAGGACTTTCCTACGAGCAGTACTTC
CDR3: CASNHRDRGLSYEQYF

D: -
J: TRBJ1-6
size: -
length: 15
V: TRBV9
DNA: TGTGCCAGCAGCGTAGGGGAAGGGGTGAGTGTGTCCCTCCACTTT
CDR3: CASSVGEGVSVSLHF

D: -
J: TRBJ1-1
size: -
length: 17
V: TRBV7-3
DNA: TGTGCCAGCAGCTTAGTGAACGGCATCGGCCAGAACACTGAAGCTTTCTTT
CDR3: CASSLVNGIGQNTEAFF

D: TRBD2
J: TRBJ2-3
size: -
length: 15
V: TRBV9
DNA: TGTGCCAGCAGCGTAGGTGCGCTAGCGGGAGATACGCAGTATTTT
CDR3: CASSVGALAGDTQYF

D: -
J: TRBJ1-2
size: few
length: 12
V: TRBV30
DNA: TGTGCCTGGAGTGTTAGGGAATCTGGCTACACCTTC
CDR3: CAWSVRESGYTF

D: -
J: TRBJ2-1
size: -
length: 15
V: TRBV19
DNA: TGTGCCAGTAGTATTGACACCCTATCCTACAATGAGCAGTTCTTC
CDR3: CASSIDTLSYNEQFF

D: -
J: TRBJ2-7
size: -
length: 14
V: TRBV18
DNA: TGTGCCAGCTCACCAGCTAGGGGATCCTACGAGCAGTACTTC
CDR3: CASSPARGSYEQYF

D: -
J: TRBJ1-1
size: -
length: 13
V: TRBV28
DNA: TGTGCCAGCAGTTTAGGCACCATCACTGAAGCTTTCTTT
CDR3: CASSLGTITEAFF

D: -
J: TRBJ2-7
size: once
length: 15
V: TRBV7-9
DNA: TGTGCCAGCAGCTTAGGGGGTCCGAGATCCTACGAGCAGTACTTC
CDR3: CASSLGGPRSYEQYF

D: TRBD1
J: TRBJ1-5
size: -
length: 13
V: TRBV30
DNA: TGTGCCTGGGCGGACAGGAACAATCAGCCCCAGCATTTT
CDR3: CAWADRNNQPQHF

D: -
J: TRBJ1-6
size: -
length: 17
V: TRBV12-1
DNA: TGTGCCAGCAGCCGCAGGGGTCCCCTTATCTATAATTCACCCCTCCACTTT
CDR3: CASSRRGPLIYNSPLHF

D: -
J: TRBJ2-7
size: -
length: 13
V: TRBV21-1
DNA: TGTGCCAGCAGCCCCCGGGGATCCTACGAGCAGTACTTC
CDR3: CASSPRGSYEQYF

D: -
J: TRBJ2-7
size: -
length: 15
V: TRBV27
DNA: TGTGCCAGCAGTCCTCCCCAGGCCTGGGGCCACGAGCAGTACTTC
CDR3: CASSPPQAWGHEQYF

D: -
J: TRBJ1-5
size: -
length: 13
V: TRBV27
DNA: TGTGCCAGCAGTGCTATAAGGAATCAGCCCCAGCATTTT
CDR3: CASSAIRNQPQHF